The 4 T cell receptor beta chains listed next were all sequenced from one sample in a study of T cells in women clearing cervical HPV infection. The repertoire was sequenced with immunoSEQ multiplex PCR; TCRdb's copy has only in-frame clones and lacks some. The sample table sets out approximately 31,000 clones. Sequencing was carried out using blood buffy coat. Receptors originate from a woman between 18 and 70 years old with a cervical HPV16 infection that either progressed to CIN3+ or cleared (not recorded which).

To note about this clone: The read stops 3 residues short of the end of the CDR3; the missing end is completed from the germline J gene. The chain joins TRBV2 to TRBJ1-6, with 9 bases matching TRBD1. Germline-derived CDR1 and CDR2 are SNHLY and FYNNEI. The CDR3 consists of 14 residues. The J segment lost 8 bases and the V segment lost 4 bases, leaving 3 bases of the junction unmatched. The CDR3 sequence is CASSVRQGDSPLHF. CDR3 DNA (partial): TGTGCCAGCAGTGTTAGACAGGGGGATTCACCC. Variable domain in full (rest from reference TRBV2 and TRBJ1-6): EPEVTQTPSHQVTQMGQEVILRCVPISNHLYFYWYRQILGQKVEFLVSFYNNEISEKSEIFDDQFSVERPDGSNFTLKIRSTKLEDSAMYFCASSVRQGDSPLHFGNGTRLTVT.

As regards this clone: The read halts 3 residues ahead of the CDR3 end, with the missing end drawn from the germline J gene. The chain couples TRBV18 to TRBJ1-4; the D is unclear. This CDR3 has 16 residues. Germline V lookup: CDR1 KGHSH, CDR2 LQKENI. V lost 5 bases, J lost 6 bases, and 19 bases lay in between. This CDR3 reads CASSLRSLGSDEKLFF. CDR3 bases read: TGTGCCAGCTCATTACGGTCCCTCGGTTCCGATGAAAAA.

Turning to this clone: With the read ending 3 residues before the CDR3 end, the germline J gene is used to fill in that end. The chain is built from TRBV5-1 and TRBJ2-3, with 10 bases matching TRBD2. Germline V gene data show CDR1 as SGHRS and CDR2 as YFSETQ. The CDR3 spans 14 residues. The V and J ends lost 6 bases and 4 bases, in that order; junction bases with no gene match: 5. CDR3 DNA (partial): TGCGCCAGCAATCCCGGGACTAGCGCAGATACG. As protein: CASNPGTSADT. The entire CDR3 protein reads CASNPGTSADTQYF. Combining the CDR3 with reference TRBV5-1 and TRBJ2-3 gives the whole variable domain KAGVTQTPRYLIKTRGQQVTLSCSPISGHRSVSWYQQTPGQGLQFLFEYFSETQRNKGNFPGRFSGRQFSNSRSEMNVSTLELGDSALYLCASNPGTSADTQYFGPGTRLTVL.

As for this clone: The CDR3 is cut off 3 residues early in the read; its end comes from the germline J gene. The V call is TRBV20-1, the J call TRBJ1-2, with D perhaps TRBD1 (6 bases). V was clipped by 3 bases and J by 4 bases, with 18 bases between them. Germline loops: CDR1 DFQATT, CDR2 SNEGSKA (reference sequence). The CDR3 runs to 15 residues. CDR3 residues: CSASPHGQLPYGYTF. The CDR3 bases that were read are TGCAGTGCTAGCCCTCACGGACAGCTACCCTATGGC.